One sample yielded the 30 T cell receptor beta chains listed below, sequenced in a study of blood T cell repertoires in COVID-19. The protocol was immunoSEQ multiplex PCR, while the TCRdb copy is restricted to in-frame clones and leaves out a portion. The sample contains about 130,000 clones, about 82% of which appear only once. The material sequenced was peripheral blood. The receptors come from a human donor in a cohort sampled during active COVID-19.

V gene TRBV7-9 combines with J gene TRBJ1-5; 7 nucleotides line up with TRBD1. Per the germline V gene, CDR1 is SEHNR and CDR2 is FQNEAQ (reference sequence). The CDR3 spans 14 residues. The V segment lost 5 bases and the J segment 11 bases; nucleotides outside the gene matches: 12. CDR3 in amino acids: CASSHGQDGKSQHF. The CDR3 DNA is TGTGCCAGCAGCCACGGACAGGATGGGAAGTCCCAGCATTTT.

Remarks on this clone: A single base separates this from a much larger clone, so it may be a read error. This chain uses TRBV5-6 with TRBJ2-7, with 10 bases aligning to TRBD1. V lost 4 bases and J lost 3; bases outside the gene matches: 4. Per the germline V gene, CDR1 is SGHDT and CDR2 is YYEEEE. The CDR3 runs to 14 residues. CDR3 amino acids: CASSPGTGVYEQYF. CDR3 coding DNA: TGTGCCAGCAGCCCCGGGACAGGGGTCTACGAGCAGTACTTC. The full variable domain, with the rest looked up from reference TRBV5-6 and TRBJ2-7, is DAGVTQSPTHLIKTRGQQVTLRCSPKSGHDTVSWYQQALGQGPQFIFQYYEEEERQRGNFPDRFSGHQFPNYSSELNVNALLLGDSALYLCASSPGTGVYEQYFGPGTRLTVT.

The CDR3 is CASSPPDTLYEQYF. CDR3 nucleotide sequence: TGTGCCAGCAGTCCACCGGACACCCTCTACGAGCAGTACTTC. The chain recombines TRBV6-2 or TRBV6-3 with TRBJ2-7, with D possibly TRBD1 on 5 matching bases. V was cut by 5 bases and J by 3 bases, with 14 bases left in between. The germline V gene encodes CDR1 MNHEY and CDR2 SVGEGT. The length of the CDR3 is 14 residues.

This clone was detected only a few times. This chain links TRBV27 with TRBJ2-7; 7 positions match TRBD1. V shed 5 bases, J shed 2 bases, and the junction held 15 bases outside the gene matches. Germline V lookup: CDR1 MNHEY, CDR2 SMNVEV (reference sequence). The length of the CDR3 is 17 residues. This chain's CDR3 is CASSIDRVVSIPYEQYF. The CDR3 DNA reads as TGTGCCAGCAGTATCGACAGGGTGGTATCCATTCCCTACGAGCAGTACTTC.

CDR3 region: CASQTSGNNEQFF. The CDR3, as DNA: TGTGCCAGCCAGACTAGCGGGAACAATGAGCAGTTCTTC. The chain is built from TRBV3-1 (or the pseudogene TRBV3-2) and TRBJ2-1, with 11 bases identical to TRBD2. V shed 8 bases and J 5 bases; nucleotides not matched to a gene: 2. CDR1 LGHDT and CDR2 YNNKEL come from the germline V gene (reference sequence). This CDR3 is 13 amino acids long.

The V and J genes are TRBV25-1 and TRBJ2-3, with D possibly TRBD1 on 6 matching bases. Trimming cost V 1 base and J 2 bases, with 13 bases left between them. There are 16 residues in the CDR3. Germline V gives CDR1 MGHDK, CDR2 SYGVNS. The CDR3 sequence: CASSEFIGQPTDTQYF. Written as DNA, the CDR3 is TGTGCCAGCAGTGAATTCATCGGACAGCCCACAGATACGCAGTATTTT.

The chain employs TRBV6-5 and TRBJ2-5; no definite D call. V gave up 2 bases and J gave up 1 base, with 11 bases separating them. This CDR3 region has 15 residues. Germline V CDR1 and CDR2: MNHEY, SVGAGI. CDR3 sequence: CASSYHTPGQETQYF. The DNA for the CDR3 is TGTGCCAGCAGTTACCATACACCTGGCCAAGAGACCCAGTACTTC.

The gene calls are TRBV6-5 and TRBJ2-7; 8 positions match TRBD1. The CDR3 length is 15 residues. V shed 5 bases, J shed 4 bases, and the junction held 10 bases outside the gene matches. CDR1 is MNHEY, CDR2 SVGAGI, per germline. The CDR3 loop reads CASSRAGTGKYEQYF. CDR3 DNA: TGTGCCAGCAGTAGGGCAGGGACAGGCAAGTACGAGCAGTACTTC.

The CDR3 region is CASMEGPVSPLHF. The CDR3 DNA reads TGTGCCAGTATGGAGGGCCCGGTCTCACCCCTCCACTTT. The V gene is TRBV19, the J gene TRBJ1-6; D is uncertain. Germline loops: CDR1 LNHDA, CDR2 SQIVND (reference sequence). The CDR3 is 13 residues long. The ends were cut back, 7 bases at V and 10 bases at J, with 14 bases in the middle.

The chain has TRBV9 and TRBJ1-3; no reliable D call. The CDR3 sequence is 11 residues long. CDR1 and CDR2 (germline): SGDLS, YYNGEE. Trimming removed 4 bases at V and 6 bases at J, with 5 bases between. The CDR3 sequence is CASSLSNTIYF. The CDR3 DNA reads as TGTGCCAGCAGCTTATCAAACACCATATATTTT.

In its sample, this clone was seen once. The chain combines TRBV7-9 with TRBJ2-7, with TRBD2 matching 9 bases. This CDR3 is built from 15 residues. V gave up 0 bases and J gave up 5 bases; unmatched junction bases: 5. CDR1 and CDR2 (germline): SEHNR, FQNEAQ (reference sequence). CDR3 region: CASSLASGSINEQYF. In DNA form, the CDR3 reads TGTGCCAGCAGCTTAGCTAGCGGGAGTATCAACGAGCAGTACTTC.

The chain uses TRBV4-1 and TRBJ2-5; TRBD1 agrees at 7 bases. Per germline, CDR1 MGHRA and CDR2 YSYEKL. J was trimmed by 1 base and V by 7 bases; bases with no gene match: 12. The CDR3 is 16 residues long. CDR3 in amino acids: CASMTGSLVTQETQYF. The CDR3 DNA reads as TGCGCCAGCATGACAGGGTCCCTGGTAACCCAAGAGACCCAGTACTTC.

The V gene is TRBV6-2 or TRBV6-3, the J gene TRBJ1-1; D possibly corresponds to TRBD1 (6 bases). V was pared by 4 bases and J by 9 bases, with 15 bases between. CDR3 length: 13 residues. Looked up from germline, CDR1 is MNHEY and CDR2 is SVGEGT. The CDR3 here is CASSSSRGHQAFF. As DNA, the CDR3 is TGTGCCAGCAGTTCTTCCCGGGGACATCAAGCTTTCTTT.

This clone has only one observation. The chain has TRBV6-5 and TRBJ1-2; TRBD1 is a possible D gene (5 bases). Trimming took off 2 bases at V and 2 bases at J, with 12 bases between the two ends. The CDR3 sequence is 15 residues long. Germline CDR1 MNHEY, CDR2 SVGAGI. The CDR3 DNA is TGTGCCAGCAGTTACGGAGGGGCGGTGAACTATGGCTACACCTTC. The encoded protein is CASSYGGAVNYGYTF.

This chain joins TRBV11-2 and TRBJ2-7, with D unresolved. The germline V gene encodes CDR1 SGHAT and CDR2 FQNNGV. Trimming pared 5 bases from V and 3 bases from J, leaving 5 bases between. This CDR3 region has 11 residues. CDR3: CASSHIYEQYF. CDR3 nucleotides: TGTGCCAGCAGCCACATCTACGAGCAGTACTTC.

V and J are TRBV18 and TRBJ1-2; TRBD1 matches 7 bases. Germline-derived CDR1 and CDR2 are KGHSH and LQKENI. V shed 2 bases and J 6 bases; nucleotides not matched to a gene: 3. This CDR3 has 13 amino acids. CDR3 DNA: TGTGCCAGCTCACCAATCGACAGGGATGGCTACACCTTC. Translation gives CASSPIDRDGYTF.

This clone occurred once. V usage is TRBV5-6 and J usage is TRBJ2-3; perhaps TRBD2 as D (6 bases). The CDR3 consists of 15 residues. Germline values: CDR1 SGHDT, CDR2 YYEEEE. Trimming removed 0 bases from V and 5 bases from J, with 13 bases in between. The CDR3 here is CASSLGSGRGDTQYF. The CDR3 DNA follows: TGTGCCAGCAGCTTGGGTAGCGGCCGGGGAGATACGCAGTATTTT.

The gene calls are TRBV5-6 and TRBJ2-7; 10 bases fit TRBD2. V lost 0 bases to trimming and J lost 6 bases; unmatched junction nucleotides: 12. Looked up from germline, CDR1 is SGHDT and CDR2 is YYEEEE. CDR3 length: 17 residues. In DNA form, the CDR3 reads TGTGCCAGCAGCTTGGGGGGAATTCTAGCGGGAGTCTCCGAGCAGTACTTC. This sequence encodes CASSLGGILAGVSEQYF.

The chain joins TRBV3-1 (or the pseudogene TRBV3-2) to TRBJ2-1; 11 nucleotides match TRBD2. Germline assignment: CDR1 LGHDT and CDR2 YNNKEL (reference sequence). The CDR3 sequence is 15 residues long. The junction had 3 bases not matched to a gene; V was cut back by 4 bases and J by 4 bases. CDR3 region: CASSPGTSGYNEQFF. DNA of the CDR3: TGTGCCAGCAGCCCCGGGACTAGCGGATACAATGAGCAGTTCTTC.

The chain employs TRBV12-3 or TRBV12-4 and TRBJ2-7; the D gene is possibly TRBD1 (5 bases). This CDR3 comprises 12 residues. V was trimmed by 5 bases and J by 4 bases, leaving 9 bases between them. CDR3 DNA sequence: TGTGCCAGCAGTCCGGCAGGGTACGAGCAGTACTTC. The encoded protein is CASSPAGYEQYF.

This clone was seen just once. This sequence joins TRBV5-1 and TRBJ1-6, with D maybe TRBD1 (5 bases). This CDR3 has 14 residues. The germline V gene encodes CDR1 SGHRS and CDR2 YFSETQ. Deletions cut 5 bases from V and 6 bases from J, with 12 bases between. The CDR3 spells CASSLQGLNSPLHF. DNA of the CDR3: TGCGCCAGCAGTCTTCAGGGCCTTAATTCACCCCTCCACTTT.

This rearrangement joins TRBV28 to TRBJ1-1; 12 bases fit TRBD1. V was pared by 10 bases and J by 0 bases, with 3 bases of the junction left unmatched. The length of the CDR3 is 14 residues. Germline V gene data show CDR1 as MDHEN and CDR2 as SYDVKM. Here the CDR3 reads CATGTGGLNTEAFF. As DNA, the CDR3 is TGTGCCACAGGGACAGGGGGCTTGAACACTGAAGCTTTCTTT. Filled out from reference TRBV28 and TRBJ1-1, the complete variable domain reads DVKVTQSSRYLVKRTGEKVFLECVQDMDHENMFWYRQDPGLGLRLIYFSYDVKMKEKGDIPEGYSVSREKKERFSLILESASTNQTSMYLCATGTGGLNTEAFFGQGTRLTVV.

The chain couples TRBV11-2 to TRBJ2-6; no clear D. The CDR3 consists of 17 residues. CDR1 is SGHAT and CDR2 is FQNNGV in the germline V gene. V was pared by 3 bases and J by 0 bases, with 12 bases between. Here the CDR3 reads CASSFLRGDSGANVLTF. CDR3 in DNA: TGTGCCAGCAGCTTTCTAAGAGGTGACTCTGGGGCCAACGTCCTGACTTTC. The whole variable domain, remainder taken from reference TRBV11-2 and TRBJ2-6, is EAGVAQSPRYKIIEKRQSVAFWCNPISGHATLYWYQQILGQGPKLLIQFQNNGVVDDSQLPKDRFSAERLKGVDSTLKIQPAKLEDSAVYLCASSFLRGDSGANVLTFGAGSRLTVL.

J is TRBJ2-3 and V is TRBV6-5; 7 nucleotides line up with TRBD1. Per germline, CDR1 MNHEY and CDR2 SVGAGI. The ends lost 6 bases at V and 5 bases at J; junction bases unmatched: 11. The CDR3 length is 15 residues. As DNA, the CDR3 is TGTGCCAGCAGATTTGACAGGGCAGGTAAAGATACGCAGTATTTT. Residues: CASRFDRAGKDTQYF.

The V gene is TRBV7-9, the J gene TRBJ2-5; TRBD2 matches at 7 bases. Germline V lookup: CDR1 SEHNR, CDR2 FQNEAQ (reference sequence). The CDR3 runs 15 residues. The V segment lost 3 bases and the J segment 4 bases; nucleotides outside the gene matches: 8. CDR3 amino acids: CASSLGGSSAETQYF. The CDR3 region has the DNA TGTGCCAGCAGCTTGGGCGGGAGTTCGGCAGAGACCCAGTACTTC.

This chain uses TRBV6-5 with TRBJ1-2, with D tentatively TRBD1 (5 bases). The V and J ends lost 4 bases and 8 bases respectively, with 17 bases between them. CDR1 and CDR2 from the germline V gene are MNHEY and SVGAGI. The CDR3 extends over 14 amino acids. The CDR3 sequence: CASSSPVRGGGYTF. In DNA, the CDR3 is TGTGCCAGCAGTTCCCCGGTCCGGGGGGGAGGCTACACCTTC.

This clone was observed a handful of times. The V gene is TRBV6-5, the J gene TRBJ2-7; D might be TRBD2 (6 bases). The V gene's germline CDR1 is MNHEY and CDR2 SVGAGI. The CDR3 loop spans 14 amino acids. V was trimmed by 3 bases and J by 3 bases, leaving 12 bases between them. CDR3 in amino acids: CASSYGGRRYEQYF. CDR3 nucleotide sequence: TGTGCCAGCAGTTATGGTGGGAGGCGCTACGAGCAGTACTTC.

This clone was recorded only once. The J gene is TRBJ2-2, the V gene TRBV27; 13 bases fit TRBD2. This CDR3 has 19 residues. Germline V lookup: CDR1 MNHEY, CDR2 SMNVEV (reference sequence). V shed 2 bases, J shed 1 base, and the junction held 7 bases outside the gene matches. The CDR3 bases are TGTGCCAGCAGTTTAAGGACTAGCGGGAGATGGAAGAACACCGGGGAGCTGTTTTTT. It encodes CASSLRTSGRWKNTGELFF.

The chain couples TRBV6-2 or TRBV6-3 to TRBJ2-2; no clear D. V was cut by 5 bases and J by 3 bases, with 7 bases left in between. The length of the CDR3 is 13 residues. CDR1 MNHEY and CDR2 SVGEGT come from the germline V gene. The CDR3: CASSQTYTGELFF. For the CDR3, the DNA is TGTGCCAGCAGTCAAACTTACACCGGGGAGCTGTTTTTT.

This clone was found once. The V gene is TRBV9, the J gene TRBJ1-2, with 8 bases lining up with TRBD1. Trimming removed 0 bases from V and 6 bases from J; junction bases left unmatched: 16. From germline, CDR1 is SGDLS and CDR2 YYNGEE. CDR3 size: 18 residues. CDR3 DNA sequence: TGTGCCAGCAGCGTAGATACCCCTGCCAGGGGGCGGAAGGATGGCTACACCTTC. Encoded protein: CASSVDTPARGRKDGYTF.